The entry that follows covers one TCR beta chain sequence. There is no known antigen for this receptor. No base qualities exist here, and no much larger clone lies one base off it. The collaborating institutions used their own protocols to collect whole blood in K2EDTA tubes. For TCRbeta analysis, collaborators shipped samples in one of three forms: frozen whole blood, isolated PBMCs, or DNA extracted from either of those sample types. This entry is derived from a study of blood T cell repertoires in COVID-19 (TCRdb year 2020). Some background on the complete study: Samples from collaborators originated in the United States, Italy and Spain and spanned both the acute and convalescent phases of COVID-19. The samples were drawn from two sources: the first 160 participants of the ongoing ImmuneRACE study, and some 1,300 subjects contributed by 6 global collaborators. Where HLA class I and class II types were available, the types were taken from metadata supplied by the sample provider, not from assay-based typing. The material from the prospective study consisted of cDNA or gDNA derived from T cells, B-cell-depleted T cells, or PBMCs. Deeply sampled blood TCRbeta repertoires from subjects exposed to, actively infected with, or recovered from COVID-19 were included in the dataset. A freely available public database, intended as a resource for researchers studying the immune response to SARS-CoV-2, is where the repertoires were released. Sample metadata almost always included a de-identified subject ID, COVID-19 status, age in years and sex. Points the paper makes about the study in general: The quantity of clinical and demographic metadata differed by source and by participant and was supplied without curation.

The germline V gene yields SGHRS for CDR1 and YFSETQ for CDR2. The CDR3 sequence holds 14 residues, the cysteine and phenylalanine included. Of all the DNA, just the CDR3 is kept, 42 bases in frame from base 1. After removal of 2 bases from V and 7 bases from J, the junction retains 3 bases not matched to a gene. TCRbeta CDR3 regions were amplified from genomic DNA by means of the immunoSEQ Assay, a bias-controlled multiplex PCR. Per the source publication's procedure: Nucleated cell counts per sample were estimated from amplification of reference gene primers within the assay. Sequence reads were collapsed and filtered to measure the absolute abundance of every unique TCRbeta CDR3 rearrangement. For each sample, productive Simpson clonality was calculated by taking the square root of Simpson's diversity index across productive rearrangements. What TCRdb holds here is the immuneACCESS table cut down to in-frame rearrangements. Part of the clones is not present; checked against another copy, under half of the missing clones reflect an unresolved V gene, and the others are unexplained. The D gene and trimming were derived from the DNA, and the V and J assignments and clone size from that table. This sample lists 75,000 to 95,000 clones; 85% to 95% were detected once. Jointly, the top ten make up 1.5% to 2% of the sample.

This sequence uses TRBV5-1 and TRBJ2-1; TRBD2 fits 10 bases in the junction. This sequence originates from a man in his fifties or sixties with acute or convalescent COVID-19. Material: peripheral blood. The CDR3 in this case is CASSFLTSGNEQFF. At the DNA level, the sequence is TGCGCCAGCAGCTTCCTGACTAGCGGGAATGAGCAGTTCTTC.